The 4 T cell receptor beta chains presented below share a single source sample, sequenced in a study of identical twins. TCRdb passed the 5' RACE reads through MiXCR, listing each CDR3 protein once. The sample lists about 920,000 distinct CDR3 sequences, about 12% seen once, with around 1.5% in the top ten. These data were also filed under a second study, of yellow fever vaccine responses in identical twins.

The material sequenced was PBMCs. These TCRs come from a woman aged 18 to 35 in good health.

V usage is TRBV11-3 and J usage is TRBJ2-1; D is perhaps TRBD2 (5 bases). Trimming cost V 5 bases and J 7 bases, with 12 bases left between them. Germline CDR1 reads SGHNT; CDR2 reads YENEEA. This CDR3 has 13 residues. The CDR3, as DNA: TGTGCCAGCAGCCCCTCGGGGTGGAATGAGCAGTTCTTC. Encoded protein: CASSPSGWNEQFF.

This clonotype was seen only a few times. The rearrangement uses TRBV29-1 and TRBJ2-5; TRBD1 agrees at 8 bases. The germline CDR1 and CDR2 sequences are SQVTM and ANQGSEA. V lost 7 bases, J lost 5 bases, and 9 bases stayed unmatched. There are 13 residues in the CDR3. CDR3 in DNA: TGCAGCGCCACGGCAGGGGGCTTGGAGACCCAGTACTTC. Translated: CSATAGGLETQYF.

This clonotype came up many times. The gene calls are TRBV7-9 and TRBJ2-2; D not resolved. Trimming stripped 5 bases from V and 6 bases from J, with 16 bases between. The CDR3 spans 15 residues. Germline lookup yields CDR1 SEHNR and CDR2 FQNEAQ (reference sequence). The CDR3 DNA reads as TGTGCCAGCAGCCCCCAGACCATCACTCCCGGGGAGCTGTTTTTT. Amino acids: CASSPQTITPGELFF.

This clonotype was seen a handful of times. This rearrangement joins TRBV6-1 to TRBJ2-3; 12 bases map to TRBD2. CDR1 MNHNS and CDR2 SASEGT come from the germline V gene. The CDR3 extends over 15 amino acids. V lost 6 bases and J lost 6; bases outside the gene matches: 7. In nucleotides, the CDR3 is TGTGCCAGCAGGGCTACTAGCGGGGGGTTTGATACGCAGTATTTT. This codes for CASRATSGGFDTQYF.